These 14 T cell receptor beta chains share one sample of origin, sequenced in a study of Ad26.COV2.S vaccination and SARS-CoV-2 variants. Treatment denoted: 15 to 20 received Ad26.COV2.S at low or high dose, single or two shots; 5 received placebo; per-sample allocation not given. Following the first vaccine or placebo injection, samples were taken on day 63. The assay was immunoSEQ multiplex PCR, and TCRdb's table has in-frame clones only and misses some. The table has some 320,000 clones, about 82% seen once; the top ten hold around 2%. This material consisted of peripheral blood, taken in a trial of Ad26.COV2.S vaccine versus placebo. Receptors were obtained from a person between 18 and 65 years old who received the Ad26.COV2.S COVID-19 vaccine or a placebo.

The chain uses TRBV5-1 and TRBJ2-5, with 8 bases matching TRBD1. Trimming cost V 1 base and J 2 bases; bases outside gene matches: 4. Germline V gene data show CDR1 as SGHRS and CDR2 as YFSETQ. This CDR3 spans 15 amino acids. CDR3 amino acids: CASSLYGTGQETQYF. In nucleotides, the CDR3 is TGCGCCAGCAGCTTGTACGGGACAGGTCAAGAGACCCAGTACTTC.

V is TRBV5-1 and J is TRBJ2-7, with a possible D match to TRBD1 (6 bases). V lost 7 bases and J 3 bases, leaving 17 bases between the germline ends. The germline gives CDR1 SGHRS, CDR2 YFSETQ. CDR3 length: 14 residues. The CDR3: CASGSTGLNYEQYF. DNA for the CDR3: TGCGCCAGCGGATCGACAGGCCTAAACTACGAGCAGTACTTC. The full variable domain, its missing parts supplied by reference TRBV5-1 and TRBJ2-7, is KAGVTQTPRYLIKTRGQQVTLSCSPISGHRSVSWYQQTPGQGLQFLFEYFSETQRNKGNFPGRFSGRQFSNSRSEMNVSTLELGDSALYLCASGSTGLNYEQYFGPGTRLTVT.

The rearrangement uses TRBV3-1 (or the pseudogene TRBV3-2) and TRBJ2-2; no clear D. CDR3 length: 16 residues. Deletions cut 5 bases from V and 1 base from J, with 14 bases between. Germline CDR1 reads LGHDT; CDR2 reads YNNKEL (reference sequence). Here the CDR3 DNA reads TGTGCCAGCAGCGCAATAGCCGAGCGGAACACCGGGGAGCTGTTTTTT. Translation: CASSAIAERNTGELFF.

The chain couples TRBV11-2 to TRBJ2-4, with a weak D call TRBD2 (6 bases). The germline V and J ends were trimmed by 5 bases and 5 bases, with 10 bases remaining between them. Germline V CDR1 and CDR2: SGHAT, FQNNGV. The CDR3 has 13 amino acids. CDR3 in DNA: TGTGCCAGCAGCCCCGGGACTGAAAACATTCAGTACTTC. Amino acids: CASSPGTENIQYF.

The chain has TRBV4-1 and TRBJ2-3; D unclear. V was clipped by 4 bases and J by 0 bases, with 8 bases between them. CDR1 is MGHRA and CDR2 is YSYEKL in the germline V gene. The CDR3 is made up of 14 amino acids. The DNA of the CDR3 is TGCGCCAGCAGCCTCACGACTAGCACAGATACGCAGTATTTT. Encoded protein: CASSLTTSTDTQYF.

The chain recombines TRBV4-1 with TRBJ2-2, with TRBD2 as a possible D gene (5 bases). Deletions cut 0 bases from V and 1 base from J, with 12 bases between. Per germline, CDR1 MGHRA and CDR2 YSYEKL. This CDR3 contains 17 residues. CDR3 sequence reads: CASSQEPAGGNTGELFF. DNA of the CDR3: TGCGCCAGCAGCCAAGAGCCGGCAGGAGGGAACACCGGGGAGCTGTTTTTT.

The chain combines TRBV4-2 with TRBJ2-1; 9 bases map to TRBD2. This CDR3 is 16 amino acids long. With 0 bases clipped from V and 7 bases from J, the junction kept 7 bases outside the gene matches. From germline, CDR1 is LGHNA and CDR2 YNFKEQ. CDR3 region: CASSQDRASGANEQFF. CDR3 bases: TGTGCCAGCAGCCAAGATCGGGCTAGCGGGGCGAATGAGCAGTTCTTC.

DNA for the CDR3: TGTGCCAGCTCACCGCCGACTACAACCGGGGAGCTGTTTTTT. Encoded protein: CASSPPTTTGELFF. The chain combines TRBV18 with TRBJ2-2; possibly TRBD2 for D (5 bases). The CDR3 contains 14 residues. Germline V gene lookup returns CDR1 KGHSH and CDR2 LQKENI. The V gene lost 3 bases and the J gene lost 5 bases, with 10 bases spanning the gap.

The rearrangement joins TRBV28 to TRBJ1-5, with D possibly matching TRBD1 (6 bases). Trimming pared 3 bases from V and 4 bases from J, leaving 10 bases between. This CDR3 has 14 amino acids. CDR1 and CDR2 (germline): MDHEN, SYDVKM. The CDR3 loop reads CASSFDRINQPQHF. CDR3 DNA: TGTGCCAGCAGTTTTGACAGGATTAATCAGCCCCAGCATTTT.

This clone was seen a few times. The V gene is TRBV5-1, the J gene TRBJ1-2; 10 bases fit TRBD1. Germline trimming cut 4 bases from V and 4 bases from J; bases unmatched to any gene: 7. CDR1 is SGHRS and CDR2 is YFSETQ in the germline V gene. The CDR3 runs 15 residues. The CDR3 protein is CASSMTGGSSYGYTF. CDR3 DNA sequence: TGCGCCAGCAGCATGACAGGGGGCAGTAGCTATGGCTACACCTTC.

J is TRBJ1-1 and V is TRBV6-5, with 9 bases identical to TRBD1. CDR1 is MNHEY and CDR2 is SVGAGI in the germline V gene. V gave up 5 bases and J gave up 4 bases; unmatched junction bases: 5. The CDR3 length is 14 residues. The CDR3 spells CASSTGGAGTEAFF. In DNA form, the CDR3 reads TGTGCCAGCAGTACAGGGGGCGCGGGCACTGAAGCTTTCTTT.

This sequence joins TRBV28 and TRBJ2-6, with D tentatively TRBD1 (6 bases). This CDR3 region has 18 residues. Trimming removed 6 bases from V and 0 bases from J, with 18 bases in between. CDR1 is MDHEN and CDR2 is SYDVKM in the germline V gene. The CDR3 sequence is CASSSWTAGGSGANVLTF. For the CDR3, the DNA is TGTGCCAGCAGCTCCTGGACAGCTGGAGGCTCTGGGGCCAACGTCCTGACTTTC.

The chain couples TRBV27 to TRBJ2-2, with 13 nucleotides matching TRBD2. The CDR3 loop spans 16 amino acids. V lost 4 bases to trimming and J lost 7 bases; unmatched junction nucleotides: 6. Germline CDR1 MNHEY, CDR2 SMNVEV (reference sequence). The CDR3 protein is CASSSGLAGRIGELFF. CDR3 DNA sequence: TGTGCCAGCAGTTCGGGACTAGCGGGGAGAATCGGGGAGCTGTTTTTT.

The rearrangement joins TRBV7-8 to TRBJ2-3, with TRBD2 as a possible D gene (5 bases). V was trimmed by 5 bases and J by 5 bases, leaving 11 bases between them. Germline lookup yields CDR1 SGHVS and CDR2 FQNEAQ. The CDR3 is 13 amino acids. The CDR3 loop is CASSRREGDTQYF. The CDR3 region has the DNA TGTGCCAGCAGCCGACGGGAAGGAGATACGCAGTATTTT.